The clone carrying this TCR beta chain was counted between two and nine times. The sample comes from a study of blood T cell repertoires in COVID-19. Study-wide background: PBMCs, B-cell-depleted T cells, or T cells were the source of the cDNA or gDNA that made up the material.

The ends lost 6 bases at V and 2 bases at J; junction bases unmatched: 12. Germline V gene data show CDR1 as SGHVS and CDR2 as FNYEAQ. The CDR3 contains 16 residues. In the study's own analysis: Cell counts per sample came from amplifying reference gene primers. Only in-frame clones appear in the TCRdb table, and some are missing; sequencing was by immunoSEQ multiplex PCR. The V and J calls and clone size are taken from that table; D and trimming were inferred from the DNA. This sample carries roughly 190,000 clones, 70% to 90% of them seen once, and the ten largest clones take 20% to 25%. The chain is built from TRBV7-6 and TRBJ2-5; 7 nucleotides line up with TRBD2. The TCR was taken from a man aged 55 to 70 with active or convalescent COVID-19. The material sequenced was peripheral blood. CDR3 sequence: CASSFRLARGQETQYF. CDR3 in DNA: TGTGCCAGCAGTTTTCGACTAGCTCGTGGGCAAGAGACCCAGTACTTC.